These 32 T cell receptor beta chains were all obtained from the same sample, sequenced in a study of T cell repertoires in ileal Crohn's disease. Noted time point: neoterminal ileum biopsy at postoperative endoscopy, about 6 months after surgery. Clones were sequenced by immunoSEQ multiplex PCR, and TCRdb holds only the in-frame ones, with some missing. The table lists more than 60,000 clones, less than 90% of them singletons. The sequenced sample was ileal tissue. All receptors come from an adult with Crohn's disease.

The V call is TRBV15, the J call TRBJ2-7; D not resolved. Trimming cost V 0 bases and J 3 bases, with 9 bases left between them. The germline V gene encodes CDR1 LNHNV and CDR2 YYDKDF (reference sequence). CDR3 length: 14 residues. The CDR3 DNA is TGTGCCACCAGCAGAGATACCAGCGACTACGAGCAGTACTTC. Its protein product is CATSRDTSDYEQYF.

This chain uses TRBV5-1 with TRBJ2-3; a possible D gene is TRBD2 (5 bases). CDR3 length equals 14 residues. From germline, CDR1 is SGHRS and CDR2 YFSETQ. Trimming removed 1 base from V and 6 bases from J, with 12 bases in between. DNA of the CDR3: TGCGCCAGCAGCTTGTCTGGCAGGAGGGATACGCAGTATTTT. Amino acids: CASSLSGRRDTQYF.

This sequence joins TRBV18 and TRBJ2-1; 13 positions agree with TRBD2. The CDR3 runs to 14 residues. Germline V lookup: CDR1 KGHSH, CDR2 LQKENI. J lost 7 bases, V lost 3 bases, and 0 bases had no gene match. Written as DNA, the CDR3 is TGTGCCAGCTCACCGGGACTAGCGGGAAATGAGCAGTTCTTC. Translated: CASSPGLAGNEQFF. The entire variable domain, with the rest obtained from reference TRBV18 and TRBJ2-1, is as follows: NAGVMQNPRHLVRRRGQEARLRCSPMKGHSHVYWYRQLPEEGLKFMVYLQKENIIDESGMPKERFSAEFPKEGPSILRIQQVVRGDSAAYFCASSPGLAGNEQFFGPGTRLTVL.

V and J are TRBV15 and TRBJ1-5, with a tentative D call TRBD1 (5 bases). Trimming left V 1 base short and J 1 base short, with 17 bases between. CDR1 is LNHNV and CDR2 is YYDKDF in the germline V gene (reference sequence). This CDR3 has 18 amino acids. The CDR3 DNA reads as TGTGCCACCAGCAGAGTCTCCGGGGGTCGTGGGAGCAATCAGCCCCAGCATTTT. Its translation: CATSRVSGGRGSNQPQHF.

The J gene is TRBJ2-3, the V gene TRBV5-6, with TRBD2 as a possible D gene (5 bases). The length of the CDR3 is 16 residues. CDR1 and CDR2 from the germline V gene are SGHDT and YYEEEE. The ends were cut back, 1 base at V and 0 bases at J, with 12 bases in the middle. The CDR3 DNA reads as TGTGCCAGCAGCTTGAGTTATCGGAGGAGCACAGATACGCAGTATTTT. It encodes CASSLSYRRSTDTQYF.

The V and J genes are TRBV2 and TRBJ2-5; no clear D gene. Trimming took off 7 bases at V and 2 bases at J, with 8 bases between the two ends. CDR3 length equals 12 residues. Germline CDR1 reads SNHLY; CDR2 reads FYNNEI. The CDR3 protein is CASKKLQETQYF. The CDR3 DNA follows: TGTGCCAGCAAGAAGCTTCAAGAGACCCAGTACTTC.

The J gene is TRBJ2-3, the V gene TRBV5-4, with 9 bases fitting TRBD1. Germline values: CDR1 SGHNT, CDR2 YYREEE (reference sequence). The trim removed 0 bases at V and 3 bases at J, leaving 8 bases unmatched. The CDR3 runs 17 residues. CDR3 sequence: CASSLAQGARKTDTQYF. In DNA form, the CDR3 reads TGTGCCAGCAGCTTGGCACAGGGGGCAAGGAAGACAGATACGCAGTATTTT.

This chain links TRBV7-6 with TRBJ2-6; D gene ambiguous. The germline V gene encodes CDR1 SGHVS and CDR2 FNYEAQ. This CDR3 has 14 amino acids. V was trimmed by 5 bases and J by 2 bases, leaving 7 bases between them. CDR3 in amino acids: CASSPFPGANVLTF. The CDR3 DNA follows: TGTGCCAGCAGCCCGTTCCCTGGGGCCAACGTCCTGACTTTC.

The chain recombines TRBV7-2 with TRBJ2-5; 10 bases map to TRBD2. J lost 4 bases, V lost 5 bases, and 10 bases had no gene match. From germline, CDR1 is SGHTA and CDR2 FQGNSA. This CDR3 comprises 16 residues. For the CDR3, the DNA is TGTGCCAGCAGCCCACAGGGGACTAGCGCGGTAGAGACCCAGTACTTC. This translates into CASSPQGTSAVETQYF.

This chain connects TRBV19 to TRBJ1-2; 7 bases are shared with TRBD1. Germline V gene lookup returns CDR1 LNHDA and CDR2 SQIVND (reference sequence). Trimming took 3 bases from V and 0 from J; bases not matched to a gene: 7. This CDR3 is built from 16 residues. CDR3 in DNA: TGTGCCAGTAGTATGGGACAGCTCAAGACTAACTATGGCTACACCTTC. Protein: CASSMGQLKTNYGYTF.

This sequence joins TRBV5-4 and TRBJ1-2; D is unclear. CDR1 SGHNT and CDR2 YYREEE come from the germline V gene (reference sequence). V lost 0 bases and J 5 bases, leaving 11 bases between the germline ends. The CDR3 spans 14 residues. The CDR3 is CASSLELIPYGYTF. The DNA of the CDR3 is TGTGCCAGCAGCTTGGAGCTAATACCTTATGGCTACACCTTC. The full variable domain, its missing parts supplied by reference TRBV5-4 and TRBJ1-2, is ETGVTQSPTHLIKTRGQQVTLRCSSQSGHNTVSWYQQALGQGPQFIFQYYREEENGRGNFPPRFSGLQFPNYSSELNVNALELDDSALYLCASSLELIPYGYTFGSGTRLTVV.

This chain connects TRBV5-1 to TRBJ1-1; 7 positions match TRBD1. The V segment lost 0 bases and the J segment 4 bases; nucleotides outside the gene matches: 12. This CDR3 contains 17 residues. The germline V gene has CDR1 SGHRS and CDR2 YFSETQ. CDR3 in DNA: TGCGCCAGCAGCTTGGTGACCAAGGGGGCGGTCTCCACTGAAGCTTTCTTT. It yields the protein CASSLVTKGAVSTEAFF. The full variable domain, completed using reference TRBV5-1 and TRBJ1-1, is KAGVTQTPRYLIKTRGQQVTLSCSPISGHRSVSWYQQTPGQGLQFLFEYFSETQRNKGNFPGRFSGRQFSNSRSEMNVSTLELGDSALYLCASSLVTKGAVSTEAFFGQGTRLTVV.

The rearrangement links TRBV7-9 to TRBJ2-3; D possibly corresponds to TRBD2 (6 bases). This CDR3 has 15 residues. CDR1 and CDR2 (germline): SEHNR, FQNEAQ (reference sequence). V was cut by 3 bases and J by 2 bases, with 12 bases left in between. The CDR3 coding sequence is TGTGCCAGCAGCTTGGGGACTCAAACCACAGATACGCAGTATTTT. Its translation: CASSLGTQTTDTQYF.

The CDR3 DNA follows: TGCGCCAGCAGCTTGGGCCGGGACCAGTACTTC. Amino acids: CASSLGRDQYF. The V call is TRBV5-1, the J call TRBJ2-5, with TRBD2 as a possible D gene (5 bases). CDR1 and CDR2 (germline): SGHRS, YFSETQ. The CDR3 loop spans 11 amino acids. Deletions cut 0 bases from V and 10 bases from J, with 7 bases between. The full variable domain, rest sourced from reference TRBV5-1 and TRBJ2-5, is KAGVTQTPRYLIKTRGQQVTLSCSPISGHRSVSWYQQTPGQGLQFLFEYFSETQRNKGNFPGRFSGRQFSNSRSEMNVSTLELGDSALYLCASSLGRDQYFGPGTRLLVL.

The chain combines TRBV15 with TRBJ2-7; the match to TRBD2 covers 14 bases. Germline V gene lookup returns CDR1 LNHNV and CDR2 YYDKDF (reference sequence). Unmatched junction bases numbered 8, after V lost 1 base and J lost 3 bases. This CDR3 spans 18 amino acids. The CDR3 loop is CATSRGGTSGRADYEQYF. CDR3 DNA sequence: TGTGCCACCAGCAGAGGCGGGACTAGCGGGAGAGCCGACTACGAGCAGTACTTC.

The J gene is TRBJ2-7, the V gene TRBV28; TRBD1 is a possible D gene (5 bases). V lost 1 base and J lost 4, with 11 bases in between. The CDR3 spans 14 residues. Germline V gene lookup returns CDR1 MDHEN and CDR2 SYDVKM. The CDR3 nucleotides are TGTGCCAGCAGTTTATCAGGGAAGAGTTACGAGCAGTACGTC. Translating it yields CASSLSGKSYEQYV.

V and J are TRBV6-1 and TRBJ2-7; TRBD1 matches at 7 bases. The CDR3 is 13 residues long. The V gene's germline CDR1 is MNHNS and CDR2 SASEGT. The J segment lost 9 bases and the V segment lost 4 bases, leaving 9 bases of the junction unmatched. CDR3 sequence: CASSATGEGVQYV. The DNA of the CDR3 is TGTGCCAGCAGTGCCACAGGGGAAGGAGTGCAGTACGTC.

As concerns this clone: Relative to the germline gene, one junction end is altered; a read error may explain this. V usage is TRBV5-8 and J usage is TRBJ1-6; no definite D call. There are 11 residues in the CDR3. Germline-derived CDR1 and CDR2 are SGHTS and YDEGEE. The CDR3 region is CASSREPIRGF. As DNA, the CDR3 is TGTGCCAGCAGCCGCGAACCTATCCGCGGTTTT.

J is TRBJ1-2 and V is TRBV13; D gene ambiguous. The CDR3 runs 12 residues. Trimming shortened V by 1 base and J by 7 bases, and 7 bases separated the two germline ends. Germline CDR1 PRHDT, CDR2 FYEKMQ (reference sequence). This chain's CDR3 is CASSLDNRGYTF. The CDR3 DNA sequence: TGTGCCAGCAGCTTAGATAATCGTGGCTACACCTTC. Combining the CDR3 with reference TRBV13 and TRBJ1-2 gives the whole variable domain AAGVIQSPRHLIKEKRETATLKCYPIPRHDTVYWYQQGPGQDPQFLISFYEKMQSDKGSIPDRFSAQQFSDYHSELNMSSLELGDSALYFCASSLDNRGYTFGSGTRLTVV.

The gene calls are TRBV19 and TRBJ1-1; D gene unclear. V lost 6 bases, J lost 2 bases, and 13 bases lay in between. The V gene's germline CDR1 is LNHDA and CDR2 SQIVND (reference sequence). The CDR3 contains 14 residues. CDR3 sequence reads: CASRPSRGNTEAFF. The CDR3, as DNA: TGTGCCAGTAGACCGAGTCGGGGTAACACTGAAGCTTTCTTT.

Only one count was recorded for this clone. The chain has TRBV6-1 and TRBJ1-5, with a weak D call TRBD1 (5 bases). V lost 2 bases and J 2 bases, leaving 13 bases between the germline ends. The germline V gene has CDR1 MNHNS and CDR2 SASEGT. The CDR3 is made up of 16 amino acids. CDR3 protein: CASSEFAGGGNQPQHF. The CDR3, as DNA: TGTGCCAGCAGTGAATTTGCGGGGGGTGGCAATCAGCCCCAGCATTTT.

This rearrangement joins TRBV6-6 to TRBJ1-4; D gene ambiguous. The V and J ends lost 8 bases and 8 bases respectively, with 12 bases between them. Germline V gene data show CDR1 as MNHNY and CDR2 as SVGAGI (reference sequence). The CDR3 sequence is 12 residues long. The CDR3 is CASGRLEEKLFF. DNA for the CDR3: TGTGCCAGCGGCCGGTTGGAGGAAAAACTGTTTTTT.

The chain has TRBV15 and TRBJ1-4, with unresolved D. Germline assignment: CDR1 LNHNV and CDR2 YYDKDF (reference sequence). The CDR3 consists of 13 residues. The ends were cut back, 5 bases at V and 8 bases at J, with 12 bases in the middle. The CDR3 DNA sequence: TGTGCCACCAGCGGACTTTCGAACGAAAAACTGTTTTTT. Its translation: CATSGLSNEKLFF.

V gene TRBV5-5 combines with J gene TRBJ2-4; D is unresolved. The germline CDR1 and CDR2 sequences are SGHKS and YYEKEE (reference sequence). There are 18 residues in the CDR3. Trimming shortened V by 2 bases and J by 0 bases, and 18 bases separated the two germline ends. CDR3 DNA: TGTGCCAGCAGCTTTAGCCCCTCGATTCCTCTAGCCAAAAACATTCAGTACTTC. This sequence encodes CASSFSPSIPLAKNIQYF.

The CDR3: CASSRTGGSDSPLHF. The CDR3 bases are TGTGCCAGCAGCCGGACAGGGGGCTCGGATTCACCCCTCCACTTT. V and J are TRBV2 and TRBJ1-6, with 11 bases identical to TRBD1. V lost 6 bases, J lost 8 bases, and 6 bases stayed unmatched. The CDR3 is made up of 15 amino acids. Germline lookup yields CDR1 SNHLY and CDR2 FYNNEI.

The gene calls are TRBV5-6 and TRBJ2-1, with TRBD2 matching over 8 bases. Germline loops: CDR1 SGHDT, CDR2 YYEEEE. The V and J ends lost 2 bases and 7 bases, in that order; junction bases with no gene match: 14. The CDR3 runs 17 residues. The CDR3 DNA follows: TGTGCCAGCAGCTTTTTCGTGCGGGAGGCCTTGGCGAATGAGCAGTTCTTC. Protein product: CASSFFVREALANEQFF.

This sequence joins TRBV6-1 and TRBJ1-2; the D is unclear. Germline lookup yields CDR1 MNHNS and CDR2 SASEGT. This CDR3 is built from 16 residues. Trimming stripped 4 bases from V and 6 bases from J, with 21 bases between. CDR3 DNA sequence: TGTGCCAGCAGTGGGCGCGCTAAGCGGAGTAATGATGGCTACACCTTC. It yields the protein CASSGRAKRSNDGYTF.

The chain has TRBV7-9 and TRBJ2-3; 9 bases are a match to TRBD1. The V segment lost 3 bases and the J segment 4 bases; nucleotides outside the gene matches: 8. Per germline, CDR1 SEHNR and CDR2 FQNEAQ (reference sequence). The CDR3 has 16 residues. CDR3 region: CASSFRQGVAADTQYF. The CDR3 DNA is TGTGCCAGCAGCTTCCGACAGGGGGTAGCGGCAGATACGCAGTATTTT. The whole variable domain, filled in from reference TRBV7-9 and TRBJ2-3, reads DTGVSQNPRHKITKRGQNVTFRCDPISEHNRLYWYRQTLGQGPEFLTYFQNEAQLEKSRLLSDRFSAERPKGSFSTLEIQRTEQGDSAMYLCASSFRQGVAADTQYFGPGTRLTVL.

The CDR3 sequence is CASSQDLGWEANYGYTF. CDR3 DNA sequence: TGCGCCAGCAGCCAAGATCTGGGGTGGGAGGCTAACTATGGCTACACCTTC. The chain has TRBV4-3 and TRBJ1-2; D not certain. Germline CDR1 is LGHNA and CDR2 is YSLEER. The V end lost 0 bases, the J end lost 0 bases, and 14 bases lay between the germline ends. This CDR3 region has 17 residues.

CDR3: CASRRRLNGGYGYTF. The CDR3 DNA reads as TGTGCCAGCAGGAGGAGATTAAACGGCGGCTATGGCTACACCTTC. The chain recombines TRBV2 with TRBJ1-2; D is undetermined. Trimming took 6 bases from V and 4 from J, leaving 18 bases between them. The CDR3 has 15 amino acids. CDR1 and CDR2 (germline): SNHLY, FYNNEI.

V usage is TRBV18 and J usage is TRBJ2-3, with 8 bases lining up with TRBD2. The trim removed 0 bases at V and 1 base at J, leaving 0 bases unmatched. From germline, CDR1 is KGHSH and CDR2 LQKENI. This CDR3 contains 15 residues. In DNA form, the CDR3 reads TGTGCCAGCTCACCACCGGGACTAGGCACAGATACGCAGTATTTT. It yields the protein CASSPPGLGTDTQYF.

The J gene is TRBJ2-7, the V gene TRBV6-1, with D perhaps matching TRBD2 (6 bases). Germline V gene data show CDR1 as MNHNS and CDR2 as SASEGT. V was cut by 2 bases and J by 7 bases, with 18 bases left in between. This CDR3 spans 15 amino acids. DNA for the CDR3: TGTGCCAGCAGTGAATATCGCGGGACCGACGGAGAGCAGTACGTC. It specifies CASSEYRGTDGEQYV.